This T cell receptor (beta chain) was identified in a study of blood T cell repertoires in COVID-19. This clone has more than one count but fewer than ten. The protocol was immunoSEQ multiplex PCR, while the TCRdb copy is restricted to in-frame clones and leaves out a portion. The sample has 200,000 to 250,000 clones, 65% to 85% seen once. Germline CDR1 reads LGHDT; CDR2 reads YNNKEL (reference sequence). The CDR3 consists of 15 residues. With 3 bases removed from V and 4 bases from J, the gap between germline ends came to 15 bases. Sequencing input: peripheral blood. The genes are TRBV3-1 (or the pseudogene TRBV3-2) and TRBJ1-2; D is possibly TRBD1 (6 bases). The sequence was obtained from a woman in her twenties or thirties with COVID-19, enrolled during active disease. The CDR3 spells CASSHADSVFYGYTF. The CDR3 DNA reads TGTGCCAGCAGCCACGCGGACAGCGTCTTCTATGGCTACACCTTC.